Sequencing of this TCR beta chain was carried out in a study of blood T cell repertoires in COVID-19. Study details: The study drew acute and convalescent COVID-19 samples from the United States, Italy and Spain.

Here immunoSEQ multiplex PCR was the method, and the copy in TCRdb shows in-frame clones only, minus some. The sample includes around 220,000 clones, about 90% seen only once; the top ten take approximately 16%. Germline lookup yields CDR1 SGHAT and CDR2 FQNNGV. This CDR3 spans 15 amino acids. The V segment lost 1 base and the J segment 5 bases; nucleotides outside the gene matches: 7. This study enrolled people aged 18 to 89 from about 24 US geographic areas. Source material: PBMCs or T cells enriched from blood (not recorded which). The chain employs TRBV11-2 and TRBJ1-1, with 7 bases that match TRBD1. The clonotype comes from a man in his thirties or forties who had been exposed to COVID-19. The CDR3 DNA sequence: TGTGCCAGCAGCTTAGCCACAGGGGTGAGGACTGAAGCTTTCTTT. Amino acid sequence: CASSLATGVRTEAFF.